This is a list of T cell receptor beta chains from one sample in a study of blood T cell repertoires in COVID-19. Sequencing was performed with immunoSEQ multiplex PCR; in TCRdb, only in-frame clones are kept and a portion is missing. The data show some 110,000 clones, approximately 90% seen once. The sequenced sample consisted of peripheral blood. The receptors shown here come from a human donor in a cohort sampled during active COVID-19. The CDR3 runs from the conserved cysteine through the conserved F or W. Fields, in order: CDR3 protein, clone size, J gene, D gene, V gene. D genes are given only for firm matches. The listing skips clone size in some rows; elsewhere it reads once, few, many or a size class.

CASSLGTRGSYNSPLHF,-,TRBJ1-6,-,TRBV5-1
CASSSGQQGYGYTF,-,TRBJ1-2,-,TRBV7-3
CASSLVGQTNVQYF,-,TRBJ2-4,TRBD1,TRBV5-1
CASSRTGNEKLFF,-,TRBJ1-4,TRBD1,TRBV7-9
CASRRDTSTGTQYF,-,TRBJ2-5,-,TRBV19
CASSLARQGAPTGELFF,once,TRBJ2-2,TRBD1,TRBV7-6
CASSLEAYGYTF,-,TRBJ1-2,-,TRBV11-2
CASSAGQVLYNSPLHF,-,TRBJ1-6,-,TRBV5-1
CASSPGTGEEPQHF,-,TRBJ1-5,TRBD1,TRBV27
CASSLFGTGVSDNEQFF,-,TRBJ2-1,TRBD1,TRBV11-3
CASTRGVAGGLTGELFF,-,TRBJ2-2,TRBD2,TRBV2
CSVGTSGSSYEQYF,-,TRBJ2-7,TRBD2,TRBV29-1
CASSPRGDRAGTEAFF,-,TRBJ1-1,TRBD1,TRBV4-1
CSVVTRVASNTGELFF,-,TRBJ2-2,-,TRBV29-1
CASSPQDRGYSPLHF,-,TRBJ1-6,TRBD1,TRBV19
CASSRNADLSYNEQFF,-,TRBJ2-1,-,TRBV7-3
CASSAGQHTEAFF,-,TRBJ1-1,-,TRBV7-9
CASSYSGSGEDTQYF,-,TRBJ2-3,TRBD2,TRBV7-3
CSVMFSSGANVLTF,-,TRBJ2-6,-,TRBV29-1
CASSPDARVGTDTQYF,once,TRBJ2-3,-,TRBV19
CASSLTGLNTQYF,-,TRBJ2-3,TRBD1,TRBV28
CASSTGQAGTGAFF,-,TRBJ1-1,TRBD1,TRBV7-3
CASSLGQTGGYTF,-,TRBJ1-2,TRBD1,TRBV6-5
CASSTVGQFNVLTF,-,TRBJ2-6,-,TRBV19
CASSESRDSRNTIYF,-,TRBJ1-3,TRBD1,TRBV10-1
CASSRTGNEQFF,-,TRBJ2-1,TRBD1,TRBV6-5
CASLAGLAQGMSNTEAFF,once,TRBJ1-1,-,TRBV19
CASSQDGSGGALPEQFF,once,TRBJ2-1,TRBD2,TRBV4-1
CASSFSTGVADTQYF,-,TRBJ2-3,TRBD1,TRBV7-7
CASRQGGTYNEQFF,-,TRBJ2-1,TRBD1,TRBV19
CASSSDTGLAGPSYEQYF,-,TRBJ2-7,TRBD2,TRBV27
CAISESYPGSEQYF,-,TRBJ2-7,-,TRBV10-3
CSASLGAMNTEAFF,-,TRBJ1-1,-,TRBV20-1
CASSLNPGRGGEKLFF,-,TRBJ1-4,-,TRBV5-1
CASSGIGGRARDEQYF,-,TRBJ2-7,TRBD2,TRBV6-1
CASSTPGQKETQYF,-,TRBJ2-5,-,TRBV19
CASSLGQGADQPQHF,-,TRBJ1-5,TRBD1,TRBV5-1
CASSYNRAGSGYTF,once,TRBJ1-2,-,TRBV27
CASSLFPLSGGYTF,-,TRBJ1-2,-,TRBV5-5
CASSQVSRGPQHF,-,TRBJ1-5,-,TRBV3-1/TRBV3-2
CASSTKGQSNQPQHF,-,TRBJ1-5,TRBD1,TRBV7-2
CATSVSDSNEKLFF,-,TRBJ1-4,-,TRBV10-3
CASSEVVGSLNTEAFF,-,TRBJ1-1,-,TRBV6-1
CASSIKGAQYGYTF,once,TRBJ1-2,TRBD1,TRBV19
CASSLFQRLAVFTGELFF,-,TRBJ2-2,TRBD2,TRBV11-2
CASSPGAGAGTDTQYF,-,TRBJ2-3,-,TRBV7-3
CASSPRQGYETQYF,few,TRBJ2-5,TRBD1,TRBV11-2
CASSEARANEKLFF,-,TRBJ1-4,-,TRBV6-1
CASTGGRFAYEQYF,-,TRBJ2-7,-,TRBV10-2
CASTPRAGGGSGQYF,few,TRBJ2-7,-,TRBV6-6